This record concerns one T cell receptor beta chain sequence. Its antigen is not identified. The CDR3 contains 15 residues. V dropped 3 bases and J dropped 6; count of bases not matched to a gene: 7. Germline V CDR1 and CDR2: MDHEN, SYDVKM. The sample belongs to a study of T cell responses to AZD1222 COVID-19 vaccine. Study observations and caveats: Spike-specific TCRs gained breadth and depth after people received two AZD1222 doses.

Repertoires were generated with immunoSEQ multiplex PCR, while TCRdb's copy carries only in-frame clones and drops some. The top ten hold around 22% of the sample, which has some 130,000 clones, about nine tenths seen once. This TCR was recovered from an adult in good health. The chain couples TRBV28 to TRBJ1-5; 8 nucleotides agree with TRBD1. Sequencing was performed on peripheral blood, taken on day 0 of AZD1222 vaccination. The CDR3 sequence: CASSFPGGGVQPQHF. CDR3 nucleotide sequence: TGTGCCAGCAGTTTCCCAGGGGGCGGCGTTCAGCCCCAGCATTTT.